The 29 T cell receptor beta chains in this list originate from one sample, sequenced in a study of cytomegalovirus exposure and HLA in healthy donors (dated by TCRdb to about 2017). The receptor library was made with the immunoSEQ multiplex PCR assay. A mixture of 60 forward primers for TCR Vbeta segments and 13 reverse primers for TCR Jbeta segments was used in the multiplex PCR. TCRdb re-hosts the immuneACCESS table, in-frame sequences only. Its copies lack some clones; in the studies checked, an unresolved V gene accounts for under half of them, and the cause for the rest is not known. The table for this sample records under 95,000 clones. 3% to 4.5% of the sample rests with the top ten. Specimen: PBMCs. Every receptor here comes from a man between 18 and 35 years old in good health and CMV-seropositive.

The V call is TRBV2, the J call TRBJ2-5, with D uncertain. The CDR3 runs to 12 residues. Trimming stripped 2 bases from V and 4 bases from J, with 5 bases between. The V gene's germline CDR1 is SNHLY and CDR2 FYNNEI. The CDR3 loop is CASSENGETQYF. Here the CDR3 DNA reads TGTGCCAGCAGTGAAAACGGAGAGACCCAGTACTTC.

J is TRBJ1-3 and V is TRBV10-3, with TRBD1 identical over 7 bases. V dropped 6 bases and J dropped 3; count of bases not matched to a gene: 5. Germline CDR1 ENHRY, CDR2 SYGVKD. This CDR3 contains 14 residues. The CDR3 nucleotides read TGTGCCATCAGGGGGACAGACCGTGGAAACACCATATATTTT. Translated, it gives CAIRGTDRGNTIYF.

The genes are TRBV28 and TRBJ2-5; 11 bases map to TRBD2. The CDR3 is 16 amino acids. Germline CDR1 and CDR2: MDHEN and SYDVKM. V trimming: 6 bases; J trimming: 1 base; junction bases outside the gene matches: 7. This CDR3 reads CASRSRGLAVQETQYF. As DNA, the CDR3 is TGTGCCAGCAGGTCAAGGGGACTAGCGGTCCAAGAGACCCAGTACTTC.

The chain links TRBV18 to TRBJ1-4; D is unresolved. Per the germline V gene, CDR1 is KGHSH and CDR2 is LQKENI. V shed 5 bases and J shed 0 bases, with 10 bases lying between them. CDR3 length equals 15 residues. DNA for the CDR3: TGTGCCAGCTCAAGGTTGAGCGCAACTAATGAAAAACTGTTTTTT. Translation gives CASSRLSATNEKLFF. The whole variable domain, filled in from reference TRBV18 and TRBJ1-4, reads NAGVMQNPRHLVRRRGQEARLRCSPMKGHSHVYWYRQLPEEGLKFMVYLQKENIIDESGMPKERFSAEFPKEGPSILRIQQVVRGDSAAYFCASSRLSATNEKLFFGSGTQLSVL.

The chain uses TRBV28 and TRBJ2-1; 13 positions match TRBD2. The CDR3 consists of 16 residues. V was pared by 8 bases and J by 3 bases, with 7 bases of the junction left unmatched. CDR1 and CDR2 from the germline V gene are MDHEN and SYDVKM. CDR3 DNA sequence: TGTGCCAGCCTATCCAGGACTAGCGGGAGCTACAATGAGCAGTTCTTC. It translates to CASLSRTSGSYNEQFF.

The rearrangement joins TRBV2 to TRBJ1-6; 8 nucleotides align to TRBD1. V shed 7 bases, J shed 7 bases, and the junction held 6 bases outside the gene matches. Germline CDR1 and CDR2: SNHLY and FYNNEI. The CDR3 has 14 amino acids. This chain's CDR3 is CASISQGANSPLHF. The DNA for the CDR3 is TGTGCCAGCATTTCCCAGGGGGCGAATTCACCCCTCCACTTT.

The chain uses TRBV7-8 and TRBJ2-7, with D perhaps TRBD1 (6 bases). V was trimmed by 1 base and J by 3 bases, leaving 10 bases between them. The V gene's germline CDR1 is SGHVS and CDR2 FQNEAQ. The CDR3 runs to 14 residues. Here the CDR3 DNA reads TGTGCCAGCAGCTTAGTGGACAGAGACTACGAGCAGTACTTC. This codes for CASSLVDRDYEQYF.

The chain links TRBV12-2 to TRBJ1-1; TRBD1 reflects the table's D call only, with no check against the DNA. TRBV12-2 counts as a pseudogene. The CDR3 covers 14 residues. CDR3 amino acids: CASRFNDRGTEAFF. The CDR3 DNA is TGTGCAAGTCGCTTCAACGACAGGGGCACTGAAGCTTTCTTT.

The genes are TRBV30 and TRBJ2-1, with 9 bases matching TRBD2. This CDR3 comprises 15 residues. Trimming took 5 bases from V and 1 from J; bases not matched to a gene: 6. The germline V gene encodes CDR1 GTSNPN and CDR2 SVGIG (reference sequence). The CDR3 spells CAWRGAGGSYNEQFF. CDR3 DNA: TGTGCCTGGCGGGGCGCGGGGGGGTCCTACAATGAGCAGTTCTTC.

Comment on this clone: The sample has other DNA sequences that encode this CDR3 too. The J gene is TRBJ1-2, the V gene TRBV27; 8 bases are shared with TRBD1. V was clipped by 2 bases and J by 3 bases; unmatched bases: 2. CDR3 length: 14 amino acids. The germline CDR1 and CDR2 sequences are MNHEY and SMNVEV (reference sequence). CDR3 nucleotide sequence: TGTGCCAGCAGTTTAGGACAGGGATACTATGGCTACACCTTC. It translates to CASSLGQGYYGYTF.

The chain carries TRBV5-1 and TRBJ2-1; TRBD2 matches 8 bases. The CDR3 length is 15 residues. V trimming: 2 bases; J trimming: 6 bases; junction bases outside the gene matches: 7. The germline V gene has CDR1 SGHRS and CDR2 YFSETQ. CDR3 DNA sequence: TGCGCCAGCAGCTTAGGTCGGGAGGGCCTCAATGAGCAGTTCTTC. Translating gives CASSLGREGLNEQFF.

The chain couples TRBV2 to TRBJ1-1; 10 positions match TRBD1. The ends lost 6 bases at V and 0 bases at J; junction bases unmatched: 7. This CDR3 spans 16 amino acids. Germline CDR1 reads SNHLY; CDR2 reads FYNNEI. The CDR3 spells CASSGGQGVMNTEAFF. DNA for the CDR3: TGTGCCAGCAGCGGAGGACAGGGGGTCATGAACACTGAAGCTTTCTTT. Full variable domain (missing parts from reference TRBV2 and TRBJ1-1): EPEVTQTPSHQVTQMGQEVILRCVPISNHLYFYWYRQILGQKVEFLVSFYNNEISEKSEIFDDQFSVERPDGSNFTLKIRSTKLEDSAMYFCASSGGQGVMNTEAFFGQGTRLTVV.

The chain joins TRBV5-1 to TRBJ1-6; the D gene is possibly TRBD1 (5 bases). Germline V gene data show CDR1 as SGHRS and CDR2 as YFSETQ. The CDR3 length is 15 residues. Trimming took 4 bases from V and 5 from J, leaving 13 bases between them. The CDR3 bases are TGCGCCAGCAGCCCGGAAGGGACTCATAATTCACCCCTCCACTTT. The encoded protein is CASSPEGTHNSPLHF.

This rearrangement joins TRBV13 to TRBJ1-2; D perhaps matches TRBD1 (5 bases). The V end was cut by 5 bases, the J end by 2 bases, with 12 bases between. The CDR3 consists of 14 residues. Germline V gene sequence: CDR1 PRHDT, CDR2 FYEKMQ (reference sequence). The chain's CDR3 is CASSARQLNYGYTF. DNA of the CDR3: TGTGCCAGCAGCGCCCGACAGTTAAACTATGGCTACACCTTC.

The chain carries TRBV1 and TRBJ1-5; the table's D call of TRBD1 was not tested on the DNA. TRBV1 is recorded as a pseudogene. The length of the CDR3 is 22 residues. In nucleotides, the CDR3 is TGCACCAGCAGCCAATTTCGGGTTGGACCGGGACAGGGCATTTATAGCAATCAGCCCCAGCATTTT. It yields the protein CTSSQFRVGPGQGIYSNQPQHF.

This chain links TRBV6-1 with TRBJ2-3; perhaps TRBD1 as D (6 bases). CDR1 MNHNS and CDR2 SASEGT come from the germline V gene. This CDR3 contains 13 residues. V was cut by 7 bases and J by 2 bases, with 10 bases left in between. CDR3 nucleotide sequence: TGTGCCAGCATCCAGGGGTCCACAGATACGCAGTATTTT. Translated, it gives CASIQGSTDTQYF.

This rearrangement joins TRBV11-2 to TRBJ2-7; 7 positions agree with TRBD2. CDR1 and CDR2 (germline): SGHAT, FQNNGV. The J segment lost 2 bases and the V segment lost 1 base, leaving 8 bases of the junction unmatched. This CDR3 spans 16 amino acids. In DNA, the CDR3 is TGTGCCAGCAGCTTAGTCGGCGGGAGCGCTACCTACGAGCAGTACTTC. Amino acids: CASSLVGGSATYEQYF.

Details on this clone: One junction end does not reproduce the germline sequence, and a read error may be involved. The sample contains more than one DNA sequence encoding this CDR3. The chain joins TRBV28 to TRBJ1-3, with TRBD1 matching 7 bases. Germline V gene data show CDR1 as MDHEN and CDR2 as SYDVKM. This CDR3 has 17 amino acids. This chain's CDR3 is CASSSHTGVNSGNTIYF. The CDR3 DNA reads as TGCGCCAGCAGTTCTCATACAGGGGTTAACTCTGGAAACACCATATATTTT.

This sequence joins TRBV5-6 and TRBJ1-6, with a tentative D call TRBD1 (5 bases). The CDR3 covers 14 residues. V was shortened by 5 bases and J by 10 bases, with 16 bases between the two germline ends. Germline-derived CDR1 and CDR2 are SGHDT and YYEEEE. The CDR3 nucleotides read TGTGCCAGCAGTAGTGGGGGGGATTTGTCACCCCTCCACTTT. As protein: CASSSGGDLSPLHF.

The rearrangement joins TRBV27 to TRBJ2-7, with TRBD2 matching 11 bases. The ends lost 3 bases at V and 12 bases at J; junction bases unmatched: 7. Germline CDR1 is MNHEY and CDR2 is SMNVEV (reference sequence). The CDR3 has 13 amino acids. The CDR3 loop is CASSLGTSGMLYF. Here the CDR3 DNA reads TGTGCCAGCAGTTTGGGGACTAGCGGTATGCTGTACTTC.

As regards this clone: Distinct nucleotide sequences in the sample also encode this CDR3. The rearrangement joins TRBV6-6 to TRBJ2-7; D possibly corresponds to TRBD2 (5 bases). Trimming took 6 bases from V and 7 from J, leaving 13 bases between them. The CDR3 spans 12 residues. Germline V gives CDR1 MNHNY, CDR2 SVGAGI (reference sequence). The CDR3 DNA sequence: TGTGCCAGCAGCACGGCCACGGGAGAGCAGTACTTC. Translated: CASSTATGEQYF.

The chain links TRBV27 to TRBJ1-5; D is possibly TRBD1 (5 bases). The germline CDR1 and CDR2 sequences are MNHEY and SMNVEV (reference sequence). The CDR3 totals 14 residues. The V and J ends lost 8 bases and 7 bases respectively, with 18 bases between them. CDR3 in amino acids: CASRPWGGRQPQHF. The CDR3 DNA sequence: TGTGCCAGCCGTCCCTGGGGCGGTCGACAGCCCCAGCATTTT.

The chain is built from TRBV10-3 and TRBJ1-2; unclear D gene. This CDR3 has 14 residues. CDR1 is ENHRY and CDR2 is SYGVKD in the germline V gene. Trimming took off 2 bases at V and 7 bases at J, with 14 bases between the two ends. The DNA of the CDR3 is TGTGCCATCAGTGAGAACGCGCAGAGACTTGGCTACACCTTC. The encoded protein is CAISENAQRLGYTF.

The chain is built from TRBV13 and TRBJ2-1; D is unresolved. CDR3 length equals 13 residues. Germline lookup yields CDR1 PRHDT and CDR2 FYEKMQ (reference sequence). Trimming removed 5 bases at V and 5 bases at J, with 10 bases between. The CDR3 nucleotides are TGTGCCAGCAGCGAGCGTTCCGACAATGAGCAGTTCTTC. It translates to CASSERSDNEQFF.

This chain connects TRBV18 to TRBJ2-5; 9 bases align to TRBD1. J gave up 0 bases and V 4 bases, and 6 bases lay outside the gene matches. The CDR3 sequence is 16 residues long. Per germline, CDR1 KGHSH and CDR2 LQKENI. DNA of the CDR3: TGTGCCAGCTCACAACCCGGGACAGGGTACCAAGAGACCCAGTACTTC. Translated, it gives CASSQPGTGYQETQYF.

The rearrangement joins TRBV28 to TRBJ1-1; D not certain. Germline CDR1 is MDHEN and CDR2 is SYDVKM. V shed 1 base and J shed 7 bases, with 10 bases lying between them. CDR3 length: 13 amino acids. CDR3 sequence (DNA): TGTGCCAGCAGTTTATCTAGTCGGGGTGAAGCTTTCTTT. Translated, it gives CASSLSSRGEAFF.

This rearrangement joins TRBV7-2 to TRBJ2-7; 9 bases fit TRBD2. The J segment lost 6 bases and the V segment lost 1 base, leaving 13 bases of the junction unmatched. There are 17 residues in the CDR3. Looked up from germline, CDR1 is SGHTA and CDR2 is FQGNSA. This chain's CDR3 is CASSLGVGAASGAEQYF. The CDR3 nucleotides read TGTGCCAGCAGCTTAGGGGTCGGGGCCGCTAGCGGGGCCGAGCAGTACTTC. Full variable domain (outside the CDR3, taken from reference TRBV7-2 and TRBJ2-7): GAGVSQSPSNKVTEKGKDVELRCDPISGHTALYWYRQSLGQGLEFLIYFQGNSAPDKSGLPSDRFSAERTGGSVSTLTIQRTQQEDSAVYLCASSLGVGAASGAEQYFGPGTRLTVT.

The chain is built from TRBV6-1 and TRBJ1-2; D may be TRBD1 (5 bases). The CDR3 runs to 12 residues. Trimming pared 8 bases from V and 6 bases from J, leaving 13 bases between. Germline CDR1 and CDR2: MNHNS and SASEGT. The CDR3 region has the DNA TGTGCCAGCGAAGACAGCTCAGATGGCTACACCTTC. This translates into CASEDSSDGYTF.

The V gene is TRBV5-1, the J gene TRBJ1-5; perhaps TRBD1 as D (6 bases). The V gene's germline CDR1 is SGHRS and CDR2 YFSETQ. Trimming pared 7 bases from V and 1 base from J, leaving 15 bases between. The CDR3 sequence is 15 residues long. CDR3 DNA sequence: TGCGCCAGCCGTACAGGGCTGGGGAGCAATCAGCCCCAGCATTTT. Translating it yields CASRTGLGSNQPQHF.